This TCR beta chain appears in the sequencing data of a study of blood T cell repertoires in COVID-19. About the study: COVID-19 samples collected from the United States, Italy and Spain covered acute and convalescent phases. T cells, B-cell-depleted T cells, or PBMCs provided the cDNA or gDNA that served as material.

Per the original methods: For nucleated cells, counts were estimated from reference gene primer amplification. Assay: immunoSEQ multiplex PCR; the TCRdb copy retains only in-frame clones and omits some. V and J calls and clone size are those listed in that table; D and trimming were worked out from the DNA. The sample gives about 190,000 clones, less than 90% of which show up once; about 20% is in the top ten. CDR3 length: 10 residues. The clonotype was recovered from a human donor in a cohort sampled during active COVID-19. The sample comprised peripheral blood. The chain carries TRBV21-1 and TRBJ1-5. TRBV21-1 constitutes a pseudogene. CDR3 sequence: CASRSQPQHF. CDR3 bases: TGTGCCAGCAGGAGTCAGCCCCAGCATTTT.